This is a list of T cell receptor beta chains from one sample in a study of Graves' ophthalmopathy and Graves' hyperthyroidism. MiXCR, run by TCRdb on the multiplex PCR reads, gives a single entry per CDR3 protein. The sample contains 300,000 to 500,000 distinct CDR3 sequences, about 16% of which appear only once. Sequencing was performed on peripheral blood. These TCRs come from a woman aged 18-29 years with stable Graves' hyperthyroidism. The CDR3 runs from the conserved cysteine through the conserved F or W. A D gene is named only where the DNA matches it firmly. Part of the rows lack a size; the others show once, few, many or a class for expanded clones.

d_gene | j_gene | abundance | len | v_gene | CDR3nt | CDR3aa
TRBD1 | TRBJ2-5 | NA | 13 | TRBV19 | TGTGCCAGTAGATACAGGGGGCTAGAGACCCAGTACTTC | CASRYRGLETQYF
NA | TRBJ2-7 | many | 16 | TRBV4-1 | TGCGCCAGCAGCCAAGACGGAATGGCTACATCCTACGAGCAGTACTTC | CASSQDGMATSYEQYF
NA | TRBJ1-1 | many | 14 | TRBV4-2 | TGTGCCAGCAGCCCCCCAGGGCGGCGAACTGAAGCTTTCTTT | CASSPPGRRTEAFF
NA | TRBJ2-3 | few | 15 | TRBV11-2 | TGTGCCAGCAGCCCTTTGTGGGGACGCACAGATACGCAGTATTTT | CASSPLWGRTDTQYF
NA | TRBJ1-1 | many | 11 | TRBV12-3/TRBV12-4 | TGTGCCAGCAGAGGATGGGGTGAAGCTTTCTTT | CASRGWGEAFF
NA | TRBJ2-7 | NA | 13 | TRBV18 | TGTGCCAGCTCACCACGCTCAACCTACGAGCAGTACTTC | CASSPRSTYEQYF
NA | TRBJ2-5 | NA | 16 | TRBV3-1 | TGTGCCAGCAGCCAAGATCCACTGGACGGACAAGAGACCCAGTACTTC | CASSQDPLDGQETQYF
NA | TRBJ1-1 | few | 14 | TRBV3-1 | TGTGCCAGCAGCCAAGGCTCAGTGAACACTGAAGCTTTCTTT | CASSQGSVNTEAFF
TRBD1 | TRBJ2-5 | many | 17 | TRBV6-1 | TGTGCCAGCAGTGAAGGAGATTGGGCAGGGGGCACGGAGACCCAGTACTTC | CASSEGDWAGGTETQYF
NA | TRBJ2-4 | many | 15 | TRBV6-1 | TGTGCCAGCAGTGCCCCCACAGGGATGCCAAACATTCAGTACTTC | CASSAPTGMPNIQYF
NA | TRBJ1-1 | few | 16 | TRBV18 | TGTGCCAGCTCGCCAATCCCGGGACCGCTGAACACTGAAGCTTTCTTT | CASSPIPGPLNTEAFF
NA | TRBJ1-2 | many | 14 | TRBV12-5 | TGTGCTAGTGGTTTACTGGACAAGGACTATGGCTACACCTTC | CASGLLDKDYGYTF
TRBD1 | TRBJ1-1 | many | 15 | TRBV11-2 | TGTGCCAGCAGCCCATATACAGGGGAGAACACTGAAGCTTTCTTT | CASSPYTGENTEAFF
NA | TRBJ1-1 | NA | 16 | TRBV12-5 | TGTGCTAGTGGTTTGGTACTCGGGGGATCGTCCGCTGAAGCTTGCTTT | CASGLVLGGSSAEACF
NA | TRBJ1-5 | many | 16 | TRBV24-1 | TGTGCCACCAGTGATTCCTCTTGGGATAGCAATCAGCCCCAGCATTTT | CATSDSSWDSNQPQHF
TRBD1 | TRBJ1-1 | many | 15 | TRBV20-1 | TGCAGTGCTAGGGCCGGACAGGGGCGGAGCACTGAAGCTTTCTTT | CSARAGQGRSTEAFF
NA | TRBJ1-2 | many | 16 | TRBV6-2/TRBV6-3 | TGTGCCAGCGCTAGTTTAAAGGACACGGGCGGCTATGGCTACACCTTC | CASASLKDTGGYGYTF
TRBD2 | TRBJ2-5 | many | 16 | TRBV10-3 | TGTGCCATCAGTCCCTCGAGAGCGGGGGGGCAAGAGACCCAGTACTTC | CAISPSRAGGQETQYF
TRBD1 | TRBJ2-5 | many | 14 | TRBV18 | TGTGCCAGCTCAACAGACAGGGGCCAGGAGACCCAGTACTTC | CASSTDRGQETQYF
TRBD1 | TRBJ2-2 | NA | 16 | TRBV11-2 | TGTGCCAGCAGCTCGATCCAGGGGGCGGCCACCGGGGAGCTGTTTTTT | CASSSIQGAATGELFF
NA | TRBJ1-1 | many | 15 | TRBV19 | TGTGCCAGTAAGACTGGGGGGCTTTCCGACACTGAAGCTTTCTTT | CASKTGGLSDTEAFF
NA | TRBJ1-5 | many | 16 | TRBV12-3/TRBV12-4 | TGTGCCAGCAGTTTACGGTTGGGGAAGGGCAATCAGCCCCAGCATTTT | CASSLRLGKGNQPQHF
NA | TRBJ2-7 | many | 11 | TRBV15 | TGTGCCACCAGCAGAGGGATCGAGCAGTACTTC | CATSRGIEQYF
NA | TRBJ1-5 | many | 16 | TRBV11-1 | TGTGCCAGCAGCTTAGCGCTGACAGACTCCCATGAGCCCCAGCATTTT | CASSLALTDSHEPQHF
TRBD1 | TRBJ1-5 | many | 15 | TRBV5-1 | TGCGCCAGCAGCCCCTGGACAGGGTACTCTCAGCCCCAGCATTTT | CASSPWTGYSQPQHF
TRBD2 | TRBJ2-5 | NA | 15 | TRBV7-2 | TGTGCCAGCAGCTTAGTATCGGGGGGGGAGGAGACCAAGTACTTC | CASSLVSGGEETKYF
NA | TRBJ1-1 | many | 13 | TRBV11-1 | TGTGCCAGCAGCTTATCTTGGCGCACTGAAGCTTTCTTT | CASSLSWRTEAFF
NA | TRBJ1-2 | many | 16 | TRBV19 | TGTGCCAGTAGTATTGGGGGACGAGGAGCTAACTATGGCTACACCTTC | CASSIGGRGANYGYTF
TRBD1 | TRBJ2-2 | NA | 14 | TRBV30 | TGTGCCTGGACTACAGGGGGCGAAACCGGGGAGCTGTTTTTT | CAWTTGGETGELFF
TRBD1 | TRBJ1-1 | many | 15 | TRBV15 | TGTGCCACCAGCAGGGCCGGGACAGGGGGGACTGAAGCTTTCTTT | CATSRAGTGGTEAFF
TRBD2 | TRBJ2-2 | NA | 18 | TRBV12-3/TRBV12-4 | TGTGCCAGCAGTCCCCCTTGGCCGGGGGGGCTGAGGACCGGGGAGCTGTTTTTT | CASSPPWPGGLRTGELFF
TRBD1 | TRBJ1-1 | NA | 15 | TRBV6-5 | TGTGCCAGCAGTTACACCACGACAGGGGGCACTGAAGCTTTCTTT | CASSYTTTGGTEAFF
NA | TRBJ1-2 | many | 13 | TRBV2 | TGTGCCAGTTTTAAAACAGGCCTCAGGGGCTACACCTTC | CASFKTGLRGYTF
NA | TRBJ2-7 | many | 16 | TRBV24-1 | TGTGCCACCAGTGATCAAACTTGGTCAGCGTTCTACGAGCAGTACTTC | CATSDQTWSAFYEQYF
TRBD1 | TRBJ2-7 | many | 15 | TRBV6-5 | TGTGCCAGCAGTTCGACAGGGGAAAAAAGCTACGAGCAGTACTTC | CASSSTGEKSYEQYF
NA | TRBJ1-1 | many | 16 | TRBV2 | TGTGCCAGCAGTGAAGAGGGGACCCTAGAGAGGACTGAAGCTTTCTTT | CASSEEGTLERTEAFF
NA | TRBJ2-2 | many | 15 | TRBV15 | TGTGCCACCAGCAAACACTTAGGGGCCACCGGGGAGCTGTTTTTT | CATSKHLGATGELFF
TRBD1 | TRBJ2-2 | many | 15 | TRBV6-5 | TGTGCCAGCAGTTGGAGACAGGGGACCACCGGGGAGCTGTTTTTT | CASSWRQGTTGELFF
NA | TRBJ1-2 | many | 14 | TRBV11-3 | TGTGCCAGCAGCTTATCCGGACAGAACTATGGCTACACCTTC | CASSLSGQNYGYTF
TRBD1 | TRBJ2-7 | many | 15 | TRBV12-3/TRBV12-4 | TGTGCCAGCAGTTTACAGGGGGCGGGCTCCTACGAGCAGTACTTC | CASSLQGAGSYEQYF
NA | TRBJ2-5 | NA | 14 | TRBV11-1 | TGTGCCAGCAGCGAAGGCAGGGTGGCTGAGACCCAGTACTTC | CASSEGRVAETQYF
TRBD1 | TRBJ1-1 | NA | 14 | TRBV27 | TGTGCCAGCAGTCGGGACAGGACCGGGTTGATCGCTTTCTTT | CASSRDRTGLIAFF
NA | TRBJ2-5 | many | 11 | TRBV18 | TGTGCCAGCTGGGTGGGAGAGACCCAGTACTTC | CASWVGETQYF
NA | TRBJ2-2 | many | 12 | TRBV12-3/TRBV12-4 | TGTGCCAGCAGCCCTGGAATCGGGGAGCTGTTTTTT | CASSPGIGELFF
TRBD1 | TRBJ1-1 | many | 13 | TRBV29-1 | TGCAGCGCGGACAGGGGGCGCAACACTGAAGCTTTCTTT | CSADRGRNTEAFF
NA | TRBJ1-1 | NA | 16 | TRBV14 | TGTGCCAGCAGCCAAGACGCTCGTCGAGGGAGCACTGAAGCTTTCTTT | CASSQDARRGSTEAFF
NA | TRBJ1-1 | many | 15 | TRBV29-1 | TGCAGCGTTGAATTCCTAGGACAGTCGAACACTGAAGCTTTCTTT | CSVEFLGQSNTEAFF
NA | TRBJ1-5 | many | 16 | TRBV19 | TGTGCCAGTACCTCCCCCCTCCGGACACTGAATCAGCCCCAGCATTTT | CASTSPLRTLNQPQHF
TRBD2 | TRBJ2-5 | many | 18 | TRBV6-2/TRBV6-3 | TGTGCCAGCAGTACCAGCCGTAGCGGGACTAGAATGCGAGAGACTCAGTACTTC | CASSTSRSGTRMRETQYF
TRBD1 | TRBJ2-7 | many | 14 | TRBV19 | TGTGCCAGTAGGCGTGGGACAGGAGGTTACGAGCAGTACTTC | CASRRGTGGYEQYF
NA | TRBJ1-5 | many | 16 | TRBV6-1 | TGTGCCAGCAGTGAATGGGGACCGGGCCCTAATCAGCCCCAGCATTTT | CASSEWGPGPNQPQHF
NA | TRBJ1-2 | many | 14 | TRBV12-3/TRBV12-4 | TGTGCCAGCAGGGACCTCAGGGGAAGCTATGGCTACACCTTC | CASRDLRGSYGYTF
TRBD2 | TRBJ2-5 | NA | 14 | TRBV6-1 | TGTGCCAGCAGTGAAACGGGGGGGGTAGAGACCCAGTACTTC | CASSETGGVETQYF
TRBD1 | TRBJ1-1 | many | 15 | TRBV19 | TGTGCCAGTAGTCCCGACCCGGACAGGGTCACTGAAGCTTTCTTT | CASSPDPDRVTEAFF
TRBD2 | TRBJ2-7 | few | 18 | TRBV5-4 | TGTGCCAGCAGCTTGCGTCTCCAAGCGGGGGGCCCCTCCTACGAGCAGTACTTC | CASSLRLQAGGPSYEQYF
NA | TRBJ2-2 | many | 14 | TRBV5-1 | TGCGCCAGCAGCTGGAGTCGGAACACCGGGGAGCTGTTTTTT | CASSWSRNTGELFF
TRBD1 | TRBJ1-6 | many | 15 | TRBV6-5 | TGTGCCAGCAGAACAGGGGGCTCCTATAATTCACCCCTCCACTTT | CASRTGGSYNSPLHF
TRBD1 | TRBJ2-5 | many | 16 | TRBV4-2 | TGTGCCAGCAGCCAAGGGGAGCCGACAGGGTCTGAGACCCAGTACTTC | CASSQGEPTGSETQYF